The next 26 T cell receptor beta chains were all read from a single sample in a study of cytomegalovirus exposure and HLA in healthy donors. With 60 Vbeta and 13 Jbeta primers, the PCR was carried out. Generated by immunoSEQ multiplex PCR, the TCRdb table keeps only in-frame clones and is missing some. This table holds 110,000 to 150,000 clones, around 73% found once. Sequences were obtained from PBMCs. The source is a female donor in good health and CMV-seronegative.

The CDR3 DNA follows: TGTGCCAGTAGTACGGGGAGAGGGCCCCAGCATTTT. Its translation: CASSTGRGPQHF. The V call is TRBV19, the J call TRBJ1-5; no clear D gene. Germline lookup yields CDR1 LNHDA and CDR2 SQIVND (reference sequence). The CDR3 spans 12 residues. The V and J ends lost 4 bases and 9 bases respectively, with 10 bases between them.

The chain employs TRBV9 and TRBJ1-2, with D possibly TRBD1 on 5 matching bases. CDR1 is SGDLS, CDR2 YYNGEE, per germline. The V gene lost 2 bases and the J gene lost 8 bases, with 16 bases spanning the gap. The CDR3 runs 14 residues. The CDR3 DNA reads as TGTGCCAGCAGCGTCGGGCCGGCCCGACAGGGCTACACCTTC. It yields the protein CASSVGPARQGYTF.

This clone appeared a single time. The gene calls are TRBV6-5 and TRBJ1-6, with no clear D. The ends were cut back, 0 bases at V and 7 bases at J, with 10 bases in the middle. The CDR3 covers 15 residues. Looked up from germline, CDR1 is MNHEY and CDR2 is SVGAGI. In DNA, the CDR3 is TGTGCCAGCAGTTACTCTCCCGCACGGAATTCACCCCTCCACTTT. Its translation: CASSYSPARNSPLHF.

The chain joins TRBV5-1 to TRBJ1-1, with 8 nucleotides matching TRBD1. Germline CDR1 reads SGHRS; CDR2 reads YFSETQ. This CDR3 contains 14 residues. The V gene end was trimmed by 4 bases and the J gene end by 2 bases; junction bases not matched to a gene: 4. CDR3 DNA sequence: TGCGCCAGCAGCCGGGGGACAGGTAACACTGAAGCTTTCTTT. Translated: CASSRGTGNTEAFF.

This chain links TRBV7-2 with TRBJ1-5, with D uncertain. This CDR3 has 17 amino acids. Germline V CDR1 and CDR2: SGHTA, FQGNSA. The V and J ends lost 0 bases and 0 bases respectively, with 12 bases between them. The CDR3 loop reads CASSLAVGGYSNQPQHF. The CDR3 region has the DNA TGTGCCAGCAGCTTAGCGGTAGGAGGTTATAGCAATCAGCCCCAGCATTTT.

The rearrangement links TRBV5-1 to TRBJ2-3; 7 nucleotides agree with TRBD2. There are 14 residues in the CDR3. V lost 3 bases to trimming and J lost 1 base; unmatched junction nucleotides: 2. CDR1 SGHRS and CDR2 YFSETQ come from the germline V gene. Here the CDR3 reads CASSWEGRTDTQYF. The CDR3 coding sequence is TGCGCCAGCAGCTGGGAGGGGCGCACAGATACGCAGTATTTT.

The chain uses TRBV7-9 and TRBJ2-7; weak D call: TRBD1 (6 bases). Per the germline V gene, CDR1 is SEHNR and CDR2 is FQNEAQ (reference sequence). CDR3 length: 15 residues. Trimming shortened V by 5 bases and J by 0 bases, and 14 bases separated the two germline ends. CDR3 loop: CASSPTTGSSYEQYF. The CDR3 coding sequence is TGTGCCAGCAGCCCCACTACAGGGAGCTCCTACGAGCAGTACTTC.

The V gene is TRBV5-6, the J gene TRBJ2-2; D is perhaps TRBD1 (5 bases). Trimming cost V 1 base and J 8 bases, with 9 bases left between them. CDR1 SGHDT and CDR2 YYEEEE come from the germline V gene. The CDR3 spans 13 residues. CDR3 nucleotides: TGTGCCAGCAGCTTGCAAGGGGTTGGGGAGCTGTTTTTT. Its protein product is CASSLQGVGELFF.

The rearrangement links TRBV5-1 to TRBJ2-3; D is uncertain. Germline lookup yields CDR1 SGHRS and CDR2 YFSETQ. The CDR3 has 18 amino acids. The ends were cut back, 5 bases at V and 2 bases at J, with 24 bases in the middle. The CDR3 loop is CASSPGRVPLLPTDTQYF. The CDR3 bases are TGCGCCAGCAGTCCCGGTCGGGTGCCGCTACTTCCCACAGATACGCAGTATTTT.

In DNA form, the CDR3 reads TGTGCCAGCAGTGAACTTGTGGGGCAAGCCGGAAACACCATATATTTT. Encoded protein: CASSELVGQAGNTIYF. The chain uses TRBV2 and TRBJ1-3; weak D call: TRBD1 (5 bases). CDR3 length: 16 residues. Germline values: CDR1 SNHLY, CDR2 FYNNEI. V gave up 2 bases and J gave up 4 bases, with 15 bases separating them. Variable domain in full (rest from reference TRBV2 and TRBJ1-3): EPEVTQTPSHQVTQMGQEVILRCVPISNHLYFYWYRQILGQKVEFLVSFYNNEISEKSEIFDDQFSVERPDGSNFTLKIRSTKLEDSAMYFCASSELVGQAGNTIYFGEGSWLTVV.

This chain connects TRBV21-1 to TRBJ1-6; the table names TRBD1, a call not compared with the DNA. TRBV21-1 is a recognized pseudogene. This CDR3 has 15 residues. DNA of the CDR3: TGTGCCAGCAGCTGGGTGGAGGACAGGAATTCACCCCTCCACTTT. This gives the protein CASSWVEDRNSPLHF.

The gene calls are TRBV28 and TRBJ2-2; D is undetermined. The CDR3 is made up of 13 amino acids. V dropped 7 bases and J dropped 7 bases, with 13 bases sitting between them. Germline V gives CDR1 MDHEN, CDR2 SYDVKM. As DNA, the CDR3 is TGTGCCAGCACAACTACATGGAACGGGGAGCTGTTTTTT. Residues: CASTTTWNGELFF.

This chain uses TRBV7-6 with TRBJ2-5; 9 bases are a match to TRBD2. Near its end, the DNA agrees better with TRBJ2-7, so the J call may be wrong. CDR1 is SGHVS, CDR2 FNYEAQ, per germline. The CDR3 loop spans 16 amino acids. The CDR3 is CASSLGAGGLSYEQYF. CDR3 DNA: TGTGCCAGCAGCTTAGGAGCGGGAGGACTTTCCTACGAGCAGTACTTC.

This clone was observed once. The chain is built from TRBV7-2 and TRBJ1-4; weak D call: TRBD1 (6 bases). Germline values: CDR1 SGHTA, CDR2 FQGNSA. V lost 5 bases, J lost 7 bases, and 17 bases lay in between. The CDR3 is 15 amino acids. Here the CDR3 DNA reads TGTGCCAGCAGCCCTTTGGGGGCGCCAGGTGAAAAACTGTTTTTT. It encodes CASSPLGAPGEKLFF.

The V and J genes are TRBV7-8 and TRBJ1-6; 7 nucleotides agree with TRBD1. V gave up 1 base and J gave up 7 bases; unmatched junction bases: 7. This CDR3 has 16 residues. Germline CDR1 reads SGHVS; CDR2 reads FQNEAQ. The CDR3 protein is CASSLVGETGNSPLHF. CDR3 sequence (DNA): TGTGCCAGCAGCTTAGTGGGTGAGACAGGGAATTCACCCCTCCACTTT.

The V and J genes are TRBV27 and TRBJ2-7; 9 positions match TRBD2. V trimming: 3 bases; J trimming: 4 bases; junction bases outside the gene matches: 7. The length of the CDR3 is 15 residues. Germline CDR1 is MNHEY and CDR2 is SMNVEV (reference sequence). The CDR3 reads CASSFGGRVSYEQYF. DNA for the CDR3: TGTGCCAGCAGTTTTGGCGGGAGGGTTAGTTACGAGCAGTACTTC.

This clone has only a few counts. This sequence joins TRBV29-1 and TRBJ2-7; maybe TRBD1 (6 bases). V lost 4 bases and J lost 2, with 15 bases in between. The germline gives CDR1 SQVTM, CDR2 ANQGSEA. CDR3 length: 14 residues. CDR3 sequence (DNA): TGCAGCGTTGGTCATCAAAGGGGGACCTACGAGCAGTACTTC. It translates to CSVGHQRGTYEQYF.

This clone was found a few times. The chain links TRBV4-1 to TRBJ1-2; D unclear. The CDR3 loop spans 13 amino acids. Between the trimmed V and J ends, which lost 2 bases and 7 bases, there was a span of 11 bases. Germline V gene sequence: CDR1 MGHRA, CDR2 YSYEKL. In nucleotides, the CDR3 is TGCGCCAGCAGCCAATTGACATCTGCTGGCTACACCTTC. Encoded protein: CASSQLTSAGYTF.

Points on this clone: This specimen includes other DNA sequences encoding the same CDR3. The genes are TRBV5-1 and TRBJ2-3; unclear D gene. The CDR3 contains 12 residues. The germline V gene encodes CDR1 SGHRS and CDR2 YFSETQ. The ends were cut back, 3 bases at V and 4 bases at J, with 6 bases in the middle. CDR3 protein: CASSSTADTQYF. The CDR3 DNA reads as TGCGCCAGCAGCTCTACAGCAGATACGCAGTATTTT.

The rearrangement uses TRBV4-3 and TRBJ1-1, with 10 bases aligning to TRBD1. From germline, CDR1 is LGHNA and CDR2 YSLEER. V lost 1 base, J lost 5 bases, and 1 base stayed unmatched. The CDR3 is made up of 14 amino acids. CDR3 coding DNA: TGCGCCAGCAGCCAAGGACAGGGGGCGACTGAAGCTTTCTTT. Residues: CASSQGQGATEAFF.

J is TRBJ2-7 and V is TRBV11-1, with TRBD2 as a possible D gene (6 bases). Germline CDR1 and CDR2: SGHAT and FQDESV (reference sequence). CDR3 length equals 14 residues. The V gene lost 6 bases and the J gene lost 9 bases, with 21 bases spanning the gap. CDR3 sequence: CASSRRGNSSPQYF. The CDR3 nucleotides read TGTGCCAGCAGTCGGCGGGGTAATTCATCCCCGCAGTACTTC. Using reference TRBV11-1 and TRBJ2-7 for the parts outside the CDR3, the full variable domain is EAEVAQSPRYKITEKSQAVAFWCDPISGHATLYWYRQILGQGPELLVQFQDESVVDDSQLPKDRFSAERLKGVDSTLKIQPAELGDSAMYLCASSRRGNSSPQYFGPGTRLTVT.

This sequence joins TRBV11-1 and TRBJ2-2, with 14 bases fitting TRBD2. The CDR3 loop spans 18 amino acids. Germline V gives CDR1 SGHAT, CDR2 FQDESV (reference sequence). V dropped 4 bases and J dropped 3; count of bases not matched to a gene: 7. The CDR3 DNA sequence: TGTGCCAGCAGCTCCCCTTTGACTAGCGGGAGGGACACCGGGGAGCTGTTTTTT. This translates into CASSSPLTSGRDTGELFF.

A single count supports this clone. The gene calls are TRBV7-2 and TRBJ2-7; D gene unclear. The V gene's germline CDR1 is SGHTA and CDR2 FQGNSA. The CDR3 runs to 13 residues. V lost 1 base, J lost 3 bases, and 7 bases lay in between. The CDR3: CASSLGISYEQYF. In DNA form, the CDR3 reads TGTGCCAGCAGCTTAGGAATCAGCTACGAGCAGTACTTC.

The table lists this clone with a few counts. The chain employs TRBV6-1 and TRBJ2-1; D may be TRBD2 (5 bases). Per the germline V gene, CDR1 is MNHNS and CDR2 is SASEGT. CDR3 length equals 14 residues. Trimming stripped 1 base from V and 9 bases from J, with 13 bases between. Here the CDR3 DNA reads TGTGCCAGCAGTGAAGATTGGACTTGGGGTGAGCAGTTCTTC. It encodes CASSEDWTWGEQFF.

The DNA for the CDR3 is TGTGCCTGGAGTCGGACAGGGGGCTCCTACGAGCAGTACTTC. Its translation is CAWSRTGGSYEQYF. The rearrangement uses TRBV30 and TRBJ2-7, with 10 bases identical to TRBD1. The CDR3 is made up of 14 amino acids. V trimming: 2 bases; J trimming: 0 bases; junction bases outside the gene matches: 1. Germline-derived CDR1 and CDR2 are GTSNPN and SVGIG (reference sequence).

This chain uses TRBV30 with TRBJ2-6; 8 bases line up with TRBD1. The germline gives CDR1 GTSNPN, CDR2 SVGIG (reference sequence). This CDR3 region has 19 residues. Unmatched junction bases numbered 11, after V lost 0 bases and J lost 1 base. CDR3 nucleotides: TGTGCCTGGAGTGTAAGGCTCGGGACAGGTAGTTCTGGGGCCAACGTCCTGACTTTC. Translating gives CAWSVRLGTGSSGANVLTF.